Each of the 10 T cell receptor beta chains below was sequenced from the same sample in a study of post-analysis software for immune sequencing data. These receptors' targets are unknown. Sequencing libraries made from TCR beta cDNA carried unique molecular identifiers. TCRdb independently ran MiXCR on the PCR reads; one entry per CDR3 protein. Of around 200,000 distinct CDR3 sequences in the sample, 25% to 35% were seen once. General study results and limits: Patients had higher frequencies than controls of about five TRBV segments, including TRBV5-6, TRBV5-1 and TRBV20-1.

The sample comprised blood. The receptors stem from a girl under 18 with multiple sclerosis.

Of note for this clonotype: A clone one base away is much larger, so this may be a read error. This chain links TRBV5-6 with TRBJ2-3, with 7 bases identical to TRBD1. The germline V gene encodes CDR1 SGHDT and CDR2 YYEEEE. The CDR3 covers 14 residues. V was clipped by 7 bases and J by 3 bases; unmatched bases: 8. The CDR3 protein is CASGMLQGTDTQYF. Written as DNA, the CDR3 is TGTGCCAGCGGCATGCTACAGGGGACAGATACGCAGTATTTT.

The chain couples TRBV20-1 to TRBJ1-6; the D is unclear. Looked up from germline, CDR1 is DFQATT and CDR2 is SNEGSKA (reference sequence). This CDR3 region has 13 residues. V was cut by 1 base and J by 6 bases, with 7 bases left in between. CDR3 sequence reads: CSARGAGNSPLHF. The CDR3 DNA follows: TGCAGTGCTAGAGGGGCCGGTAATTCACCCCTCCACTTT.

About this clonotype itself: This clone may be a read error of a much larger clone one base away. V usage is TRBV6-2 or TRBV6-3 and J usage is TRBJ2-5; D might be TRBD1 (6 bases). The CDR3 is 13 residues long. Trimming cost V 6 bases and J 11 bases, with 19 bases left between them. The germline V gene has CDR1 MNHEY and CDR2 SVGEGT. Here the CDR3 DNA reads TGTGCCAGCAGCCGACAGGCGCTCTACGGGCAGTACTTC. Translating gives CASSRQALYGQYF.

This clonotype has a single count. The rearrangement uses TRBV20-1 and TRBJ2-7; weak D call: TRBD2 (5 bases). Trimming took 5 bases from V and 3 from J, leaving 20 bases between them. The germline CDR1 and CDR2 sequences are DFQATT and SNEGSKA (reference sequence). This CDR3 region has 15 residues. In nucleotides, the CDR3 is TGCAGTGCTCTCCTTCCCACCAGAGGGTTCTACGAGCAGTACTTC. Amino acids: CSALLPTRGFYEQYF.

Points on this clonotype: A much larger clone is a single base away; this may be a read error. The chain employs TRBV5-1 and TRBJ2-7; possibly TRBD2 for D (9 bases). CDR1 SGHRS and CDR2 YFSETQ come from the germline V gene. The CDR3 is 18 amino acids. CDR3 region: CVSSYPDRAGTSRHEQYF. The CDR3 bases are TGCGTCAGCAGCTACCCGGACAGGGCCGGGACTAGCAGGCACGAGCAGTACTTC.

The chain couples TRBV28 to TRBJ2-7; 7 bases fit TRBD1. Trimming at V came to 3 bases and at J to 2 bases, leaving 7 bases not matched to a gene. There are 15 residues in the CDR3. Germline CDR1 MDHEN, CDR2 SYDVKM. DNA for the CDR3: TGTGCCAGCAGTTTGGCAGGGGGTGGGCCCTACGAGCAGTACTTC. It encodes CASSLAGGGPYEQYF.

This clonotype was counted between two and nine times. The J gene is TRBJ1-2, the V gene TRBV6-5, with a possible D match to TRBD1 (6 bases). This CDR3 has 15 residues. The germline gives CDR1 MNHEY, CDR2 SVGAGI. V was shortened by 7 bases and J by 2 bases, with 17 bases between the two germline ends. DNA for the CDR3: TGTGCCAGCAAACAGGGAGCTTTTGGGAACTATGGCTACACCTTC. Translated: CASKQGAFGNYGYTF.

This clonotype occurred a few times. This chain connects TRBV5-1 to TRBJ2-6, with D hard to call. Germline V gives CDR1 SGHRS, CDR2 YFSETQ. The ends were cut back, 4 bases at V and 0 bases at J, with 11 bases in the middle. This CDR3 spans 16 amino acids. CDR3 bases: TGCGCCAGCAGCCCAGACCGACCCTCTGGGGCCAACGTCCTGACTTTC. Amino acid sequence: CASSPDRPSGANVLTF.

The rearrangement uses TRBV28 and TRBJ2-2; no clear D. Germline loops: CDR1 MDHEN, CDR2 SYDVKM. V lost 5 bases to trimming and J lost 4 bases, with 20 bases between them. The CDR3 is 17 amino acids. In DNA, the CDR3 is TGTGCCAGCAGTCCAACCCGGGCAGGCTCGGGCACCGGGGAGCTGTTTTTT. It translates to CASSPTRAGSGTGELFF.

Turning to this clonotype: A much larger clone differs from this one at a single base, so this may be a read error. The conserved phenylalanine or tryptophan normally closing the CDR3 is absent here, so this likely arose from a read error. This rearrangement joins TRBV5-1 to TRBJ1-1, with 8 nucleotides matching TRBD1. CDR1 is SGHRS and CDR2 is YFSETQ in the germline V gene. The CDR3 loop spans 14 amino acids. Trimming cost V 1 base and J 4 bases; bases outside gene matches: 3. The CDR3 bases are TGCGCCAGCAGCTTGTCAGGACAGGGCACTGAAGCTTTCGTT. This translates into CASSLSGQGTEAFV.